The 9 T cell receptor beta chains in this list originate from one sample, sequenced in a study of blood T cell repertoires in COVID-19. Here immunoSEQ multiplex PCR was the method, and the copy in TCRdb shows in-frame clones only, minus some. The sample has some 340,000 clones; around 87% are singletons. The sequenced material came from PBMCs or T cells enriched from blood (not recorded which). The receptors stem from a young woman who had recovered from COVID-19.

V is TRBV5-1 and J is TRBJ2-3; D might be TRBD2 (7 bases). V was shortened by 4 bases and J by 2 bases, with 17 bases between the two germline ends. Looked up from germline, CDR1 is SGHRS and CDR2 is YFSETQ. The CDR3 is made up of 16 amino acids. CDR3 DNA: TGCGCCAGCAGCCTACTGTTTCGGGGGGCCACAGATACGCAGTATTTT. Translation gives CASSLLFRGATDTQYF.

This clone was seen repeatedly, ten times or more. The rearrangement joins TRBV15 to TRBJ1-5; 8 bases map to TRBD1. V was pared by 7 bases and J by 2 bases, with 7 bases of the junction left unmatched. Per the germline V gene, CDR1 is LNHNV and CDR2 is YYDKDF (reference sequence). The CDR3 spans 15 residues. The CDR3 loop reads CATTADRAGNQPQHF. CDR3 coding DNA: TGTGCCACCACCGCGGACAGGGCAGGCAATCAGCCCCAGCATTTT. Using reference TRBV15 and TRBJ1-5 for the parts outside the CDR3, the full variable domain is DAMVIQNPRYQVTQFGKPVTLSCSQTLNHNVMYWYQQKSSQAPKLLFHYYDKDFNNEADTPDNFQSRRPNTSFCFLDIRSPGLGDTAMYLCATTADRAGNQPQHFGDGTRLSIL.

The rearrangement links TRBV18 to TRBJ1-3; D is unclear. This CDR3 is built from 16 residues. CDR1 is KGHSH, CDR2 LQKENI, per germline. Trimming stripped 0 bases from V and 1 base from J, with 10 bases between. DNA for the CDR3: TGTGCCAGCTCACCACCGGGAGGGCAATCTGGAAACACCATATATTTT. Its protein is CASSPPGGQSGNTIYF.

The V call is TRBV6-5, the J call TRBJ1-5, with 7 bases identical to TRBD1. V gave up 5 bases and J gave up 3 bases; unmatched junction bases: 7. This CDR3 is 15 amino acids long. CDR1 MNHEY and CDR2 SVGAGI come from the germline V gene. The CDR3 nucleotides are TGTGCCAGCAGTATGCAGGGGGTCCCCAATCAGCCCCAGCATTTT. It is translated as CASSMQGVPNQPQHF.

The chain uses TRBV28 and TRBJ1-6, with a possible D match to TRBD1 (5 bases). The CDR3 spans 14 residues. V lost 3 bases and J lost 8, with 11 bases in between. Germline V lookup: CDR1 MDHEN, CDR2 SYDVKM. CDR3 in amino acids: CASSFRAGYSPLHF. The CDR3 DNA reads TGTGCCAGCAGTTTCCGAGCAGGGTATTCACCCCTCCACTTT. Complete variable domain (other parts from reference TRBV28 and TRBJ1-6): DVKVTQSSRYLVKRTGEKVFLECVQDMDHENMFWYRQDPGLGLRLIYFSYDVKMKEKGDIPEGYSVSREKKERFSLILESASTNQTSMYLCASSFRAGYSPLHFGNGTRLTVT.

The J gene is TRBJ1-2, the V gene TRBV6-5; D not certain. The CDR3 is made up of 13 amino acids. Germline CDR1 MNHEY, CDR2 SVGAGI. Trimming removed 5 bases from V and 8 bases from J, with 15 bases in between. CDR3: CASSPRGRRGYTF. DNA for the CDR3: TGTGCCAGCAGTCCCCGAGGTCGGCGGGGCTACACCTTC.

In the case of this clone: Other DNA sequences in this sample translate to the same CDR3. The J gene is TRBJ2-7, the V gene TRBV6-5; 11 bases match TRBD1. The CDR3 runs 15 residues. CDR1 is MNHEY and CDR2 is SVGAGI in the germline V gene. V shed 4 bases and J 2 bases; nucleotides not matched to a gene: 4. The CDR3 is CASSLPGQGAYEQYF. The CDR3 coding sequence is TGTGCCAGCAGTTTACCGGGACAGGGGGCCTACGAGCAGTACTTC.

CDR3 sequence reads: CASSRTRGGNQPQHF. CDR3 sequence (DNA): TGTGCCAGCAGCCGAACCCGAGGAGGCAATCAGCCCCAGCATTTT. The chain uses TRBV6-5 and TRBJ1-5; D call uncertain. Trimming took 6 bases from V and 2 from J, leaving 14 bases between them. Per germline, CDR1 MNHEY and CDR2 SVGAGI. There are 15 residues in the CDR3.

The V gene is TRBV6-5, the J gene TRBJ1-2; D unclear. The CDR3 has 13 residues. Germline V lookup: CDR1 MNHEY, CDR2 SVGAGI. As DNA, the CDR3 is TGTGCTTCGCGGGCGGACCCTAACTATGGCTACACCTTC. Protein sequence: CASRADPNYGYTF.